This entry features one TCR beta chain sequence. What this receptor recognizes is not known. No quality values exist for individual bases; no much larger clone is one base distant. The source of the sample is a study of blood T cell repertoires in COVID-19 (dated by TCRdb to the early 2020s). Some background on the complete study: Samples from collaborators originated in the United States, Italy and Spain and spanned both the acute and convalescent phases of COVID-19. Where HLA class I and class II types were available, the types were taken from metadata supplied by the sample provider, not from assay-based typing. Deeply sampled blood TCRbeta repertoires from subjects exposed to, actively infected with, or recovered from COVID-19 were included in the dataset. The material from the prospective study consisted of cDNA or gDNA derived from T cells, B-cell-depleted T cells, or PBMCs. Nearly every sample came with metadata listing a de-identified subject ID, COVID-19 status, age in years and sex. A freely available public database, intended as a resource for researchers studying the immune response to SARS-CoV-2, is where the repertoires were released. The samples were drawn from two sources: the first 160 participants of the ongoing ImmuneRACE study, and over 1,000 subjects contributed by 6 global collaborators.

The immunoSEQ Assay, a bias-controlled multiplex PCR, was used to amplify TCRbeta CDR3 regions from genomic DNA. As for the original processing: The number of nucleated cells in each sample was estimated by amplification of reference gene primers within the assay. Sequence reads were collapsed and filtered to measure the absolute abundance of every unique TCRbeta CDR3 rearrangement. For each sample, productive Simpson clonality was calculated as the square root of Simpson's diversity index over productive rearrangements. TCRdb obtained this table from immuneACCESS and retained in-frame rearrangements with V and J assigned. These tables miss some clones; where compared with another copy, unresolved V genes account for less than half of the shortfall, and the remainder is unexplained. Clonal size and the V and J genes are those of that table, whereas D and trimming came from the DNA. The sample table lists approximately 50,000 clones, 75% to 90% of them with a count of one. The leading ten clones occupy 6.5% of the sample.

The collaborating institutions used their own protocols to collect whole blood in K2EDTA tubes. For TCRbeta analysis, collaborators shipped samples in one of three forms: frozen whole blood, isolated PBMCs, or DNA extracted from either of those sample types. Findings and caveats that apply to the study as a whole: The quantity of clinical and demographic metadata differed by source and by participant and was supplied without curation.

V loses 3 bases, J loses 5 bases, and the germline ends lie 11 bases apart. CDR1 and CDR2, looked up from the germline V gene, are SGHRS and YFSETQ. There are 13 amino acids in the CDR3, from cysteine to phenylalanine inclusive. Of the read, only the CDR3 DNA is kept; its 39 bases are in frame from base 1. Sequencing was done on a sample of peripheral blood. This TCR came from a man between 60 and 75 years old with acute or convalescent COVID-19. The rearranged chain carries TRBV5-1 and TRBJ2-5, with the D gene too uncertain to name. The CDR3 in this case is CASSSTPWETQYF. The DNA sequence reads TGCGCCAGCAGCTCCACTCCCTGGGAGACCCAGTACTTC. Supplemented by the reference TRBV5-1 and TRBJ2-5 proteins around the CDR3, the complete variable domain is KAGVTQTPRYLIKTRGQQVTLSCSPISGHRSVSWYQQTPGQGLQFLFEYFSETQRNKGNFPGRFSGRQFSNSRSEMNVSTLELGDSALYLCASSSTPWETQYFGPGTRLLVL.